The 5 T cell receptor beta chains below come from one sample, sequenced in a study of OX40 agonist ivuxolimab in advanced cancers. The data were produced by immunoSEQ multiplex PCR, yet TCRdb's version contains in-frame clones alone and is incomplete. In the table there are more than 50,000 clones, roughly 80% of which are singletons. Sample: CD4+ or CD8+ T cells sorted from blood, taken in a trial of the OX40 agonist ivuxolimab. These TCRs come from an adult with an advanced solid tumor such as melanoma, head and neck, liver or kidney cancer.

This clone came up a few times. The chain joins TRBV11-2 to TRBJ2-2, with D unresolved. The CDR3 is 15 amino acids. Germline V gene sequence: CDR1 SGHAT, CDR2 FQNNGV. Deletions cut 6 bases from V and 0 bases from J, with 11 bases between. DNA of the CDR3: TGTGCCAGCAGGGGGATCCGCTCGAACACCGGGGAGCTGTTTTTT. It yields the protein CASRGIRSNTGELFF.

This clone appeared a few times. The chain uses TRBV14 and TRBJ2-7, with a weak D call TRBD2 (5 bases). This CDR3 is 15 amino acids long. Germline CDR1 SGHDN, CDR2 FVKESK. The V gene lost 2 bases and the J gene lost 0 bases, with 11 bases spanning the gap. This chain's CDR3 is CASSQLAGSSYEQYF. CDR3 nucleotide sequence: TGTGCCAGCAGCCAATTGGCTGGGAGCTCCTACGAGCAGTACTTC.

V gene TRBV27 combines with J gene TRBJ2-3, with a possible D match to TRBD1 (6 bases). Per germline, CDR1 MNHEY and CDR2 SMNVEV (reference sequence). Between the trimmed V and J ends, which lost 4 bases and 3 bases, there was a span of 8 bases. The CDR3 consists of 13 residues. The CDR3 here is CASSSQGTDTQYF. The CDR3 DNA sequence: TGTGCCAGCAGTTCACAGGGTACAGATACGCAGTATTTT.

The chain couples TRBV2 to TRBJ2-4; a possible D gene is TRBD2 (5 bases). Germline CDR1 reads SNHLY; CDR2 reads FYNNEI. The CDR3 is made up of 14 amino acids. The V end was cut by 7 bases, the J end by 6 bases, with 16 bases between. This CDR3 reads CASKGGSAGNIQYF. The CDR3 DNA reads as TGTGCCAGCAAGGGCGGGTCCGCCGGAAACATTCAGTACTTC.

This clone was seen only a few times. CDR3 bases: TGTGCCAGCAGCCAATTCCCCTGGCGTACTGAAGCTTTCTTT. This codes for CASSQFPWRTEAFF. This chain uses TRBV14 with TRBJ1-1; D unresolved. The CDR3 is 14 amino acids. CDR1 and CDR2 from the germline V gene are SGHDN and FVKESK. The V gene lost 2 bases and the J gene lost 5 bases, with 12 bases spanning the gap.